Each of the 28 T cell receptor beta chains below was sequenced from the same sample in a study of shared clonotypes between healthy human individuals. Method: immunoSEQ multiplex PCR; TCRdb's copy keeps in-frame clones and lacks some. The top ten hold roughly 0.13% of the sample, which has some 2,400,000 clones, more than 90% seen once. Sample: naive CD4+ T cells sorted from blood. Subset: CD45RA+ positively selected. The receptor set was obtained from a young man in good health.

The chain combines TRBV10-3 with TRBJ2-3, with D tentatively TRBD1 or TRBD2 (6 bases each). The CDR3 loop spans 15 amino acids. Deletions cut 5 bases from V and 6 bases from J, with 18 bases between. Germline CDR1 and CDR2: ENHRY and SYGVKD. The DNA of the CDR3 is TGTGCCATCAGTCCGTTCCTCACCGGGGGCGATACGCAGTATTTT. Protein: CAISPFLTGGDTQYF.

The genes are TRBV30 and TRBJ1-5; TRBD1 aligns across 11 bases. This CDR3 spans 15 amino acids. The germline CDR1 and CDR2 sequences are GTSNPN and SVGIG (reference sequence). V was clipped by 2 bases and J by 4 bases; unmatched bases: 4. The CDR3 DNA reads TGTGCCTGGAGTATTGGACAGGGGGCGAATCAGCCCCAGCATTTT. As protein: CAWSIGQGANQPQHF.

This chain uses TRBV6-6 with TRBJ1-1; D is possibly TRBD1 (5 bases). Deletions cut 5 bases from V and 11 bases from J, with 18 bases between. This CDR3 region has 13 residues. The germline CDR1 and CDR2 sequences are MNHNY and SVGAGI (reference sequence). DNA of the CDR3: TGTGCCAGCAGTCACCAGGGAGCCGAATCTGCTTTCTTT. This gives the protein CASSHQGAESAFF.

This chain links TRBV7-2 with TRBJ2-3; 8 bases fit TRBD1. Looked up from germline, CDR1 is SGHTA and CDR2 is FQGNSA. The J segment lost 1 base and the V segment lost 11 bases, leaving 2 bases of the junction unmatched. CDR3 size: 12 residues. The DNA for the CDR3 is TGTGCCCAGGGGGCTGGCACAGATACGCAGTATTTT. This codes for CAQGAGTDTQYF.

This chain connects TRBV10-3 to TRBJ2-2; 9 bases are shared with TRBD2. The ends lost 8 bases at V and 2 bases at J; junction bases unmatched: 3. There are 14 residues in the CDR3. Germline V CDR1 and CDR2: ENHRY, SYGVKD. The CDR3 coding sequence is TGTGCCATCGGACTAGCGCTTAACACCGGGGAGCTGTTTTTT. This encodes CAIGLALNTGELFF.

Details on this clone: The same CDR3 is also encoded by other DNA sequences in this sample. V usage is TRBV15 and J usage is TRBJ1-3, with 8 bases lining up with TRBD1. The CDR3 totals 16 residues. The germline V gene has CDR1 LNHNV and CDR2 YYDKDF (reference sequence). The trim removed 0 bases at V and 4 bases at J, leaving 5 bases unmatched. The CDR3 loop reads CATSRDPGGGGNTIYF. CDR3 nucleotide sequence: TGTGCCACCAGCAGAGATCCAGGGGGCGGAGGAAACACCATATATTTT.

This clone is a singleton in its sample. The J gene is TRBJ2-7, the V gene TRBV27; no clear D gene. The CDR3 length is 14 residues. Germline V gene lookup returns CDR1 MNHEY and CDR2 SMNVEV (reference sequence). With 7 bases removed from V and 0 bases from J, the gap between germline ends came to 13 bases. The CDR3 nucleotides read TGTGCCAGCAAGGTCGGCCCAAGCTCCTACGAGCAGTACTTC. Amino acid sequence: CASKVGPSSYEQYF.

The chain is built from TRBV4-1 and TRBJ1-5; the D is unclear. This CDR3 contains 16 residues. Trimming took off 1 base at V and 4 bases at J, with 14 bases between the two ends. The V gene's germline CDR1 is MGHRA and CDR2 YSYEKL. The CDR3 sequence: CASSQGVTSWNQPQHF. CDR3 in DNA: TGCGCCAGCAGCCAAGGGGTGACATCGTGGAATCAGCCCCAGCATTTT.

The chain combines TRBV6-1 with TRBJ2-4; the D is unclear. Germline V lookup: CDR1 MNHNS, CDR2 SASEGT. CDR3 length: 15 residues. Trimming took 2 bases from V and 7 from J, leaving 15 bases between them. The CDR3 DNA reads TGTGCCAGCAGTGAATCGGCAGGCCTCAGCAACATTCAGTACTTC. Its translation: CASSESAGLSNIQYF.

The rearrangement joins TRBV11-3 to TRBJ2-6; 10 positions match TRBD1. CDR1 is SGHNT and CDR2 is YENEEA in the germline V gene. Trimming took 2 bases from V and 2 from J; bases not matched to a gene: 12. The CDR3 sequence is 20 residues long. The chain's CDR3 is CASSLLSRDRGWAGANVLTF. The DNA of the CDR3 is TGTGCCAGCAGCTTACTCAGCCGGGACAGGGGATGGGCTGGGGCCAACGTCCTGACTTTC.

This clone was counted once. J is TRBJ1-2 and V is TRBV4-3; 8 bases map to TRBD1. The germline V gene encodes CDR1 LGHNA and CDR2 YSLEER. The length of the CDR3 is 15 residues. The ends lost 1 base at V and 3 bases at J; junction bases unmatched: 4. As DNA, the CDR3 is TGCGCCAGCAGCCAAGTTCAGGGGGCGGACTATGGCTACACCTTC. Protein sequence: CASSQVQGADYGYTF.

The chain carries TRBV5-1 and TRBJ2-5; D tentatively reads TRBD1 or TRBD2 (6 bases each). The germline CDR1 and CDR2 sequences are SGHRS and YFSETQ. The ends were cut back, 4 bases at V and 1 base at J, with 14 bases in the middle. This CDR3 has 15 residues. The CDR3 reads CASSVQGTLQETQYF. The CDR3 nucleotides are TGCGCCAGCAGCGTTCAGGGGACTCTCCAAGAGACCCAGTACTTC.

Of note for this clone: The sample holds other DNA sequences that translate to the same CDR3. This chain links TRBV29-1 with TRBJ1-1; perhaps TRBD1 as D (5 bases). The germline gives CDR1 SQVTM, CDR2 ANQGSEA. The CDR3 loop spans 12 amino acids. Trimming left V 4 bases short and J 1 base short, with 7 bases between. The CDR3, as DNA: TGCAGCGTTGGGGGGGGGAACACTGAAGCTTTCTTT. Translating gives CSVGGGNTEAFF.

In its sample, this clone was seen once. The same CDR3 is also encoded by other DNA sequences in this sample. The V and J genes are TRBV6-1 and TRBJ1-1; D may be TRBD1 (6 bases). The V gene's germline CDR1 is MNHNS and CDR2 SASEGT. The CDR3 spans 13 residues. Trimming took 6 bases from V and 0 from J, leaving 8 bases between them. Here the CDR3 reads CASRTGLNTEAFF. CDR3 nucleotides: TGTGCCAGCAGGACAGGACTGAACACTGAAGCTTTCTTT.

The CDR3 region is CASSYSQGEYGYTF. DNA for the CDR3: TGTGCCAGCAGCTATAGTCAGGGTGAATATGGCTACACCTTC. The chain is built from TRBV9 and TRBJ1-2; D is possibly TRBD1 (5 bases). Germline CDR1 and CDR2: SGDLS and YYNGEE. Trimming removed 4 bases from V and 5 bases from J, with 15 bases in between. The CDR3 sequence is 14 residues long.

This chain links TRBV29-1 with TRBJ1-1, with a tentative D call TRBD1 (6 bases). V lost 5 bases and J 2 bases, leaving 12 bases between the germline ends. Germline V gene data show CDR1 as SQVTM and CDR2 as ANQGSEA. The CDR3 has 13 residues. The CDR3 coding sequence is TGCAGCGTTAGTAGGGGGTCCAACACTGAAGCTTTCTTT. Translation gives CSVSRGSNTEAFF. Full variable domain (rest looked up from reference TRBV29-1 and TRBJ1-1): SAVISQKPSRDICQRGTSLTIQCQVDSQVTMMFWYRQQPGQSLTLIATANQGSEATYESGFVIDKFPISRPNLTFSTLTVSNMSPEDSSIYLCSVSRGSNTEAFFGQGTRLTVV.

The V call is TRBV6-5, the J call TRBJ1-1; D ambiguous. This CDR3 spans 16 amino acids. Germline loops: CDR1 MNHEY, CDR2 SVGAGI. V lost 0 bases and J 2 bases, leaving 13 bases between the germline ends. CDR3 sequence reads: CASSYSIETANTEAFF. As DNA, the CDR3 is TGTGCCAGCAGTTACTCGATCGAAACAGCTAACACTGAAGCTTTCTTT.

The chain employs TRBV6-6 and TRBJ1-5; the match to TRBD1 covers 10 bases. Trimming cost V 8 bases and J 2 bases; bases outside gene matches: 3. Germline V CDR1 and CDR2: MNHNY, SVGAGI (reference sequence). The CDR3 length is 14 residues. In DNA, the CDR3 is TGTGCCAGCTTGGGGACAGGGGGCAATCAGCCCCAGCATTTT. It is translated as CASLGTGGNQPQHF.

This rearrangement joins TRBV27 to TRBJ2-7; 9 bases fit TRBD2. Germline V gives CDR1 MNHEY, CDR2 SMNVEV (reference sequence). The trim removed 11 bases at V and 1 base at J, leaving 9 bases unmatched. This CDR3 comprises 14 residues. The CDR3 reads CAAGLAGLSYEQYF. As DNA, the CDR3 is TGTGCCGCTGGGCTAGCGGGGTTATCCTACGAGCAGTACTTC.

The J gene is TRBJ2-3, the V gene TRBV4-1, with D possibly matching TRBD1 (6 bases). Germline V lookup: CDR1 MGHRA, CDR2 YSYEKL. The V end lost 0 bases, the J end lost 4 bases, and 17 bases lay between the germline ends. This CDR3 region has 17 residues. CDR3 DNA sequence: TGCGCCAGCAGCCAAGATTTTGGTCAGGGGACGGCAGATACGCAGTATTTT. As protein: CASSQDFGQGTADTQYF.

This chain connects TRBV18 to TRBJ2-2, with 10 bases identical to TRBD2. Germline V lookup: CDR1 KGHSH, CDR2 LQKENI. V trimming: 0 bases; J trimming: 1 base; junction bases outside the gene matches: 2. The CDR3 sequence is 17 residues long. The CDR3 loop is CASSPPASGGNTGELFF. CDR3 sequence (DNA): TGTGCCAGCTCACCACCAGCTAGCGGGGGGAACACCGGGGAGCTGTTTTTT. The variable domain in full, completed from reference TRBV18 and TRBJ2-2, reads NAGVMQNPRHLVRRRGQEARLRCSPMKGHSHVYWYRQLPEEGLKFMVYLQKENIIDESGMPKERFSAEFPKEGPSILRIQQVVRGDSAAYFCASSPPASGGNTGELFFGEGSRLTVL.

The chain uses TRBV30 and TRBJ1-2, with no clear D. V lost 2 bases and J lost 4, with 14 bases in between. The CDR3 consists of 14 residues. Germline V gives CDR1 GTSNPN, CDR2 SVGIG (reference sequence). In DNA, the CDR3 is TGTGCCTGGAGTTTTCTAGGTGGTGGCTATGGCTACACCTTC. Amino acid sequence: CAWSFLGGGYGYTF. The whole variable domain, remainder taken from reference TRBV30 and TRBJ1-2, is SQTIHQWPATLVQPVGSPLSLECTVEGTSNPNLYWYRQAAGRGLQLLFYSVGIGQISSEVPQNLSASRPQDRQFILSSKKLLLSDSGFYLCAWSFLGGGYGYTFGSGTRLTVV.

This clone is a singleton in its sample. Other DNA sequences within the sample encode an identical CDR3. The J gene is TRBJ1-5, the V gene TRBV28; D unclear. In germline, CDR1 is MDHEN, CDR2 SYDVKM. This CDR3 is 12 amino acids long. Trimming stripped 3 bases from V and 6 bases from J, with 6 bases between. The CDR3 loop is CASSLAVQPQHF. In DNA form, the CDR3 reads TGTGCCAGCAGTTTGGCAGTTCAGCCCCAGCATTTT.

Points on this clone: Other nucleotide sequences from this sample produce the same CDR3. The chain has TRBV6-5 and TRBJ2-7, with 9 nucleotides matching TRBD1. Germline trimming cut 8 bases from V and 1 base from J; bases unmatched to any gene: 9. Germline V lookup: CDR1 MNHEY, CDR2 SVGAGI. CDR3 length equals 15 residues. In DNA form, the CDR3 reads TGTGCCAGCTCCAGCTCCGGGACAGGGTCCTACGAGCAGTACTTC. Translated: CASSSSGTGSYEQYF.

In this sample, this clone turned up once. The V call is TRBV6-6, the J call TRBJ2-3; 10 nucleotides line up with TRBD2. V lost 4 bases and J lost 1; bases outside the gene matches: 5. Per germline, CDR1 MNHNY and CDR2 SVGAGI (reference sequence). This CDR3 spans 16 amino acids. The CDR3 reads CASSWTGTSGTDTQYF. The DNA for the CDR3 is TGTGCCAGCAGTTGGACCGGGACTAGCGGCACAGATACGCAGTATTTT.

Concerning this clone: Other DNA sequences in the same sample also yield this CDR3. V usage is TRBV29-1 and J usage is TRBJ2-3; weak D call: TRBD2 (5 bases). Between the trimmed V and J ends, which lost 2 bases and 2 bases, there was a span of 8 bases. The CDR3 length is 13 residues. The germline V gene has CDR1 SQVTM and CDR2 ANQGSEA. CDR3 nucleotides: TGCAGCGTTGAACAGCGGTTCACAGATACGCAGTATTTT. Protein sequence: CSVEQRFTDTQYF.

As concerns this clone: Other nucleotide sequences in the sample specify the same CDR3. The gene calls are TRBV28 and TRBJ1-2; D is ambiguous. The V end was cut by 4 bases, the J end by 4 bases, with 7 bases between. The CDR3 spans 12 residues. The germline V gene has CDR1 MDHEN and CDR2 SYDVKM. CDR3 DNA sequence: TGTGCCAGCAGTTCCCGGACCTATGGCTACACCTTC. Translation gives CASSSRTYGYTF.

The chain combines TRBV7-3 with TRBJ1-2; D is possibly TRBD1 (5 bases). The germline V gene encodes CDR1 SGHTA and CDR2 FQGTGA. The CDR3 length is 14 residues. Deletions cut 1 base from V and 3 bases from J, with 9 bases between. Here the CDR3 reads CASSLRGEDYGYTF. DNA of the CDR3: TGTGCCAGCAGCTTAAGGGGGGAGGACTATGGCTACACCTTC.